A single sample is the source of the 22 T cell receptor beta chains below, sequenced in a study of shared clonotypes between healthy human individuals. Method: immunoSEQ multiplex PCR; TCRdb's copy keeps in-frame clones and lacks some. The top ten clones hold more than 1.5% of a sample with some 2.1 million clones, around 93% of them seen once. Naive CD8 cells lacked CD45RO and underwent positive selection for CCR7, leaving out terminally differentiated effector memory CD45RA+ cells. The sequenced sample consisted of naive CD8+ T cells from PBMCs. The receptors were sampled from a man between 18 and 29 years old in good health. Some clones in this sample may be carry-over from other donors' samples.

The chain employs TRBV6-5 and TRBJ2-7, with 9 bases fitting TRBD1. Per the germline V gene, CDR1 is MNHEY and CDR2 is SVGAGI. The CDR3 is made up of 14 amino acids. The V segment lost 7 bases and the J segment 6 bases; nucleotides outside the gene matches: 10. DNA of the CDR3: TGTGCCAGCATTCCCGGGACAGGGCTTAGCGAGCAGTACTTC. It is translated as CASIPGTGLSEQYF.

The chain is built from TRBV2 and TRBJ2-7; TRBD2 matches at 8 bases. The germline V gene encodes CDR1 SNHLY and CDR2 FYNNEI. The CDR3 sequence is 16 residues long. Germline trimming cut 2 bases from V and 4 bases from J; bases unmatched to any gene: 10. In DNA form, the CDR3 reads TGTGCCAGCAGTGAATATGGCGGGACTAGTGATTACGAGCAGTACTTC. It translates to CASSEYGGTSDYEQYF.

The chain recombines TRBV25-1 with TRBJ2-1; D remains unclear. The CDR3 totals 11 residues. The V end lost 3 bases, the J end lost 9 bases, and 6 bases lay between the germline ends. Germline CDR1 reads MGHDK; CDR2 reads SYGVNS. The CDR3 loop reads CASSDGFEQFF. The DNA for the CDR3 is TGTGCCAGCAGTGACGGGTTTGAGCAGTTCTTC.

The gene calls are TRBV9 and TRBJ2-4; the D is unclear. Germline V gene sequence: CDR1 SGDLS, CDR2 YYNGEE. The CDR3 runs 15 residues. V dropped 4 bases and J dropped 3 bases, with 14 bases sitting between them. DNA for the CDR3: TGTGCCAGCAGCCCGGGTGGCAGTAGCAAAAACATTCAGTACTTC. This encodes CASSPGGSSKNIQYF.

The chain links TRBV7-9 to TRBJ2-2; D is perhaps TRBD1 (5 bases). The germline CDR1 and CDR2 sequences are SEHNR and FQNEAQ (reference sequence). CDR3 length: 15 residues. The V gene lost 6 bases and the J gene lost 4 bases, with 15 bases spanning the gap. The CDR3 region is CASRHSLGPTGELFF. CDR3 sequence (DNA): TGTGCCAGCAGACATTCCCTGGGGCCCACCGGGGAGCTGTTTTTT.

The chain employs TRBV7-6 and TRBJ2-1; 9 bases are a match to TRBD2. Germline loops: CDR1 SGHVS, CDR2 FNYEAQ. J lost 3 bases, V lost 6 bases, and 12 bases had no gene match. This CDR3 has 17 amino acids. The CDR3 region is CASSYSSSGTSYNEQFF. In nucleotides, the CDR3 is TGTGCCAGCAGTTACTCGTCTAGCGGGACTAGCTACAATGAGCAGTTCTTC.

The CDR3 protein is CSVETGTSNEQYF. DNA for the CDR3: TGCAGCGTGGAAACCGGGACTAGCAACGAGCAGTACTTC. V gene TRBV29-1 combines with J gene TRBJ2-5, with 9 bases aligning to TRBD2. The J call may be faulty, since TRBJ2-7 better matches the DNA end. The length of the CDR3 is 13 residues. Germline V gives CDR1 SQVTM, CDR2 ANQGSEA.

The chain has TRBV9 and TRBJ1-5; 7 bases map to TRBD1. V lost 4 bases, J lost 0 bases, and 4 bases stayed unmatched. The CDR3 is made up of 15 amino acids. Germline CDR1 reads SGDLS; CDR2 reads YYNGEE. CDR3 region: CASSSGGDSNQPQHF. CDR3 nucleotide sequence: TGTGCCAGCAGCTCAGGGGGGGATAGCAATCAGCCCCAGCATTTT.

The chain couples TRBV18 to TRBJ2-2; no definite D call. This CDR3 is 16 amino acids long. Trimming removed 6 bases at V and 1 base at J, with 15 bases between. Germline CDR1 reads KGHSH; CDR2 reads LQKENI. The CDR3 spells CASSQSLGLNTGELFF. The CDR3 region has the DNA TGTGCCAGCTCCCAGAGCCTGGGCTTGAACACCGGGGAGCTGTTTTTT.

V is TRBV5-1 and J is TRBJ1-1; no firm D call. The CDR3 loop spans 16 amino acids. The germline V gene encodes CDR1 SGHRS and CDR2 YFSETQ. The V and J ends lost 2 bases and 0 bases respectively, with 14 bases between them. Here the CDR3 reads CASSLDLGPLNTEAFF. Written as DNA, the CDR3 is TGCGCCAGCAGCTTAGATTTAGGACCCTTGAACACTGAAGCTTTCTTT.

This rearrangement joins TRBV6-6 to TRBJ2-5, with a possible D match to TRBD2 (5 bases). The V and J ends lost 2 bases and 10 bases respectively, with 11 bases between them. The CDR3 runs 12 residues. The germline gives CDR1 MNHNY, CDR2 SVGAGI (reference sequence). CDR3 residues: CASSYVSGNQYF. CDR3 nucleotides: TGTGCCAGCAGTTACGTTTCGGGGAACCAGTACTTC.

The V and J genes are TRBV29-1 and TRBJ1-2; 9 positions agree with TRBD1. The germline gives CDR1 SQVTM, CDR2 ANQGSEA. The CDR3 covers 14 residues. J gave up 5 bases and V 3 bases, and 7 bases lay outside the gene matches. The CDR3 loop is CSVDLGQGIYGYTF. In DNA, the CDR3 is TGCAGCGTTGACTTGGGACAGGGCATATATGGCTACACCTTC. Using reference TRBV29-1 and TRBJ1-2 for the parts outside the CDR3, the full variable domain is SAVISQKPSRDICQRGTSLTIQCQVDSQVTMMFWYRQQPGQSLTLIATANQGSEATYESGFVIDKFPISRPNLTFSTLTVSNMSPEDSSIYLCSVDLGQGIYGYTFGSGTRLTVV.

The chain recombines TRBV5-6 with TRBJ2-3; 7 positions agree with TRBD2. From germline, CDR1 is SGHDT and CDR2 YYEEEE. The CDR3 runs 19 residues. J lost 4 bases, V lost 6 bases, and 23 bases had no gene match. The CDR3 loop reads CASTLLGGSGLLRADTQYF. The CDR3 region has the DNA TGTGCCAGCACCTTACTCGGGGGTAGCGGGCTCCTGCGAGCAGATACGCAGTATTTT.

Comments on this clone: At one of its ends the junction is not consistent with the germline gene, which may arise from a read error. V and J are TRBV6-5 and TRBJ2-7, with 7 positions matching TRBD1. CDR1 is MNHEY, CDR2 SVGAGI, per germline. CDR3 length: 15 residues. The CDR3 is CASSNSGTDNYEQYF. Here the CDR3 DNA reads TGTGCCAGCAGTAACTCCGGGACAGATAACTACGAGCAGTACTTC.

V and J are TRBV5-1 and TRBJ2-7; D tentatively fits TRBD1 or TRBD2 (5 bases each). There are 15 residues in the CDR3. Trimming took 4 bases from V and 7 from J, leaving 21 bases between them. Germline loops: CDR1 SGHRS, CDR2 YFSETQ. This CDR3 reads CASSLMEVGGGEQYF. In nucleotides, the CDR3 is TGCGCCAGCAGCCTCATGGAGGTTGGGGGTGGGGAGCAGTACTTC.

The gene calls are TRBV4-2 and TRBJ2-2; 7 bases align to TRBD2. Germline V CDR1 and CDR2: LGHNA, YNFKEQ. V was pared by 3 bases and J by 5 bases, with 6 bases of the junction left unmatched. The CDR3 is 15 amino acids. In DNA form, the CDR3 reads TGTGCCAGCAGCCAGGGACTACTCCGAACCGGGGAGCTGTTTTTT. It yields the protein CASSQGLLRTGELFF.

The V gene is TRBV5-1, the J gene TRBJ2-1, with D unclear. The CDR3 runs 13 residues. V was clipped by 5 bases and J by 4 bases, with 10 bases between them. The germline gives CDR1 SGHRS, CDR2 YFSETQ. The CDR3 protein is CASSLDSYNEQFF. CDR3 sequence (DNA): TGCGCCAGCAGTTTAGACTCGTACAATGAGCAGTTCTTC.

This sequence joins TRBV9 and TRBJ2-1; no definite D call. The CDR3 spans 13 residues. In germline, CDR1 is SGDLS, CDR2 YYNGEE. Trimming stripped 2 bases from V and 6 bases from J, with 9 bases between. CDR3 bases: TGTGCCAGCAGCGTTCCCCAGCGCAATGAGCAGTTCTTC. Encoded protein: CASSVPQRNEQFF. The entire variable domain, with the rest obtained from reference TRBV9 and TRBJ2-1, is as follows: DSGVTQTPKHLITATGQRVTLRCSPRSGDLSVYWYQQSLDQGLQFLIQYYNGEERAKGNILERFSAQQFPDLHSELNLSSLELGDSALYFCASSVPQRNEQFFGPGTRLTVL.

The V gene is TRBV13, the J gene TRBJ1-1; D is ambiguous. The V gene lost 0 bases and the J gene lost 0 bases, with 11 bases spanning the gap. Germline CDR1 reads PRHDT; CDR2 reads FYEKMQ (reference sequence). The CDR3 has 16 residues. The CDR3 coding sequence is TGTGCCAGCAGCTTAGGACGGATCCTTTTGAACACTGAAGCTTTCTTT. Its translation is CASSLGRILLNTEAFF.

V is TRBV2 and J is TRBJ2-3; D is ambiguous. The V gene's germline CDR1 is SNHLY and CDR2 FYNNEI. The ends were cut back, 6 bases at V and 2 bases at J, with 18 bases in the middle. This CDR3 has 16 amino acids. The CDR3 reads CASRAIRVYSTDTQYF. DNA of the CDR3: TGTGCCAGCAGGGCCATACGGGTGTATTCCACAGATACGCAGTATTTT.

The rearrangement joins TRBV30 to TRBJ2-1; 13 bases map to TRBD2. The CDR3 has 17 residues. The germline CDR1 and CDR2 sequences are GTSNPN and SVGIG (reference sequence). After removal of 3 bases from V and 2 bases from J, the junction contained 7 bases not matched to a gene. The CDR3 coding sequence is TGTGCCTGGAGCGCCGGACTAGCGGGAGTCCCCTACAATGAGCAGTTCTTC. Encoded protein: CAWSAGLAGVPYNEQFF.

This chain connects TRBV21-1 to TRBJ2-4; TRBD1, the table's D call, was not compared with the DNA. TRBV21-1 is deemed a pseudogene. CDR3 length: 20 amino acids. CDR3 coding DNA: TGTGCCAGCAGCAAACCGCGCAGGGGGCACGCCAAGACCAACAAAAACATTCAGTACTTC. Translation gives CASSKPRRGHAKTNKNIQYF.